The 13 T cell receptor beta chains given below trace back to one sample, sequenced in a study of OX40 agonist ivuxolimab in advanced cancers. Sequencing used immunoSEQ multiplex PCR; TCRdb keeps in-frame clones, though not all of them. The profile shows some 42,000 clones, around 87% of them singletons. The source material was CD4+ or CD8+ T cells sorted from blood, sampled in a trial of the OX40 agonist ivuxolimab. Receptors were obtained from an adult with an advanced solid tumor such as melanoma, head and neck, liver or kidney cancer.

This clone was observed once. CDR3 sequence: CASSPYGGGRSDTQYF. The CDR3 DNA reads TGTGCCAGCAGCCCCTATGGGGGGGGTCGTTCAGATACGCAGTATTTT. The V gene is TRBV7-9, the J gene TRBJ2-3; TRBD2 agrees at 7 bases. After removal of 5 bases from V and 4 bases from J, the junction contained 12 bases not matched to a gene. Germline V gene lookup returns CDR1 SEHNR and CDR2 FQNEAQ (reference sequence). The CDR3 extends over 16 amino acids.

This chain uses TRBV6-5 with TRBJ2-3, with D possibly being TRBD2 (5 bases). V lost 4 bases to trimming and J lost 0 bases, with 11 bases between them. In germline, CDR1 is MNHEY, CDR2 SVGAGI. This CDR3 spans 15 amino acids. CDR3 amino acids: CASSFTRESTDTQYF. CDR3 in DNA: TGTGCCAGCAGTTTCACTAGAGAGAGCACAGATACGCAGTATTTT.

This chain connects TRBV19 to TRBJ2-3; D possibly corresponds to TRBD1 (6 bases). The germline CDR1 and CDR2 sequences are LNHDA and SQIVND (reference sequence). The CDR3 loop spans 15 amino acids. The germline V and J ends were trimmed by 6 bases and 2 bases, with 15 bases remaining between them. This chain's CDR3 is CASSIRGVYTDTQYF. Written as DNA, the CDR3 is TGTGCCAGTAGCATCAGGGGTGTCTACACAGATACGCAGTATTTT.

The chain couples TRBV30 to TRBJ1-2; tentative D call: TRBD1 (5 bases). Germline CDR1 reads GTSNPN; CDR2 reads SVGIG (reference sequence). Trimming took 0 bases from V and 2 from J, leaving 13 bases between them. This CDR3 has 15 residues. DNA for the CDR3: TGTGCCTGGAGTGTACCCAGGGTTGGGAACTATGGCTACACCTTC. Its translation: CAWSVPRVGNYGYTF.

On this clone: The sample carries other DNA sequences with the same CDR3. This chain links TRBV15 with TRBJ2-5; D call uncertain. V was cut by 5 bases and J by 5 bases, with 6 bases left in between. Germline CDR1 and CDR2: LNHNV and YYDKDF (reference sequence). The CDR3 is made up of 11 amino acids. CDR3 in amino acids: CATSERETQYF. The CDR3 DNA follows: TGTGCCACCAGCGAAAGGGAGACCCAGTACTTC. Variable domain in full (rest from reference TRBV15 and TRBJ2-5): DAMVIQNPRYQVTQFGKPVTLSCSQTLNHNVMYWYQQKSSQAPKLLFHYYDKDFNNEADTPDNFQSRRPNTSFCFLDIRSPGLGDTAMYLCATSERETQYFGPGTRLLVL.

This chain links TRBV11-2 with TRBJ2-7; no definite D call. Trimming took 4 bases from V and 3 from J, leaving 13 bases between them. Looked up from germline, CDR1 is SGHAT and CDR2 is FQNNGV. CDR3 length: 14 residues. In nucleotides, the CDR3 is TGTGCCAGCAGCTCCCTGGAAAGATTCTACGAGCAGTACTTC. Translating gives CASSSLERFYEQYF.

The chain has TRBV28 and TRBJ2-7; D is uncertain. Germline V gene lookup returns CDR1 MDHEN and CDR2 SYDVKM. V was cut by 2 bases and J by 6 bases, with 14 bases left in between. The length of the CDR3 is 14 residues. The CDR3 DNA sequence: TGTGCCAGCAGTTTACCCCTGAGGTCAGGCGAGCAGTACTTC. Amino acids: CASSLPLRSGEQYF.

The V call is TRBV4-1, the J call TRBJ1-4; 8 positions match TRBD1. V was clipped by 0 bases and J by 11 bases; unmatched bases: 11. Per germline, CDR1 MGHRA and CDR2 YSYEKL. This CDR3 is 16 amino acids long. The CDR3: CASSQDSDRGTNKLFF. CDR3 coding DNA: TGCGCCAGCAGCCAAGATTCTGACAGGGGAACTAATAAACTGTTTTTT.

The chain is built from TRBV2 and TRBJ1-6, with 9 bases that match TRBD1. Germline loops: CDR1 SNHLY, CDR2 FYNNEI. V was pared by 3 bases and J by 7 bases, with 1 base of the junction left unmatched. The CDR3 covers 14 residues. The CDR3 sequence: CASSETGGNSPLHF. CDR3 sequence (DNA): TGTGCCAGCAGTGAGACAGGGGGGAATTCACCCCTCCACTTT.

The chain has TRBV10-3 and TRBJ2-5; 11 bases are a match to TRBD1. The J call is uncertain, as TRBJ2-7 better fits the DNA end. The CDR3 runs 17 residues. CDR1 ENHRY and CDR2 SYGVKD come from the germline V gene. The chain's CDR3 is CAISERSLGTGGHEQYF. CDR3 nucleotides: TGTGCCATCAGTGAGCGCAGCCTCGGGACAGGGGGTCACGAGCAGTACTTC.

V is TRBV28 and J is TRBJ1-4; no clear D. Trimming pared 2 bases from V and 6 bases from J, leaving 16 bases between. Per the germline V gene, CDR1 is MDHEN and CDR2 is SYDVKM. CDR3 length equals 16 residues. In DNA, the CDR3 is TGTGCCAGCAGTTTAAGGAGTAGACCACAATATGAAAAACTGTTTTTT. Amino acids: CASSLRSRPQYEKLFF.

CDR3 DNA sequence: TGTGCCAGCTCACGCCTAGATGGTCAGCCCCAGCATTTT. It translates to CASSRLDGQPQHF. The genes are TRBV18 and TRBJ1-5; D not certain. Looked up from germline, CDR1 is KGHSH and CDR2 is LQKENI. CDR3 length: 13 amino acids. The germline V and J ends were trimmed by 4 bases and 6 bases, with 10 bases remaining between them.

CDR3 sequence reads: CASISPLSGRSSYEQYF. Written as DNA, the CDR3 is TGCGCCAGCATCTCTCCACTTAGCGGGAGGAGCTCCTACGAGCAGTACTTC. The chain has TRBV5-1 and TRBJ2-7; the match to TRBD2 covers 10 bases. CDR1 SGHRS and CDR2 YFSETQ come from the germline V gene. J lost 0 bases, V lost 6 bases, and 12 bases had no gene match. This CDR3 region has 17 residues.